This TCR beta chain was captured in a study of OX40 agonist ivuxolimab in advanced cancers. Whole-study findings and limits: Patients with a partial response at 0.1-3.0 mg/kg had among the lowest clonal expansion. Average numbers of expanded clones were greater in CD8+ T cells than in CD4+. Dose levels from 0.1 to 3.0 mg/kg saw CD4+ and CD8+ blood T cells expand clonally by week 6.

The CDR3 loop spans 14 amino acids. Trimming left V 0 bases short and J 5 bases short, with 12 bases between. Germline loops: CDR1 SGHRS, CDR2 YFSETQ. Comments on this clone: Its antigen is currently unknown.

Measured with immunoSEQ multiplex PCR; TCRdb has only the in-frame clones, and not every one. Counted here are tens of thousands of clones, around 88% occurring once; the ten biggest clones make up around 2.5%. The material was CD4+ or CD8+ T cells sorted from blood, obtained in a trial of the OX40 agonist ivuxolimab. The sequence was obtained from an adult with an advanced solid tumor such as melanoma, head and neck, liver or kidney cancer. The chain recombines TRBV5-1 with TRBJ2-7, with a tentative D call TRBD2 (5 bases). This CDR3 reads CASSLAPEVDEQYF. In DNA form, the CDR3 reads TGCGCCAGCAGCTTGGCGCCGGAGGTCGACGAGCAGTACTTC.